The present T cell receptor (beta chain) was sequenced within a study of cytomegalovirus exposure and HLA in healthy donors. From germline, CDR1 is MDHEN and CDR2 SYDVKM. J was trimmed by 8 bases and V by 5 bases; bases with no gene match: 12. This CDR3 spans 16 amino acids. Use of 60 Vbeta and 13 Jbeta primers characterized the PCR. Method: immunoSEQ multiplex PCR; TCRdb's copy keeps in-frame clones and lacks some. The repertoire shows roughly 77,000 clones; the top ten hold approximately 3.6%. This chain links TRBV28 with TRBJ2-1; 10 bases fit TRBD2. The sample taken for sequencing was PBMCs. The source is a female donor in good health and CMV-seropositive. The CDR3 spells CASSPPSSGSTDEQFF. CDR3 nucleotides: TGTGCCAGCAGTCCCCCATCTAGCGGGAGTACTGATGAGCAGTTCTTC.